The present T cell receptor (beta chain) was sequenced within a study of T cell responses to AZD1222 COVID-19 vaccine. Findings of the study overall: Clonal diversity was possibly underestimated, and the donors were mostly white British, with more females. Repertoires were sampled only after the peak T cell response. The breadth and depth of Spike-specific TCRs increased once two AZD1222 doses had been given.

V lost 1 base to trimming and J lost 13 bases, with 19 bases between them. There are 14 residues in the CDR3. Germline V gene sequence: CDR1 MNHNS, CDR2 SASEGT. Note on this clone: Antigen: not known.

TCRdb keeps only in-frame clones here, not all; method: immunoSEQ multiplex PCR. The table records over 150,000 clones, just over 90% of them present only once. The rearrangement links TRBV6-1 to TRBJ2-5, with D perhaps given as TRBD1 or TRBD2 (5 bases each). The sequence came from an adult who received the AZD1222 COVID-19 vaccine. The sample was peripheral blood, taken 28 days after the second AZD1222 dose. CDR3 DNA sequence: TGTGCCAGCAGTGAAGACTTCCGGGACCTCTCTCGGTACTTC. Its protein product is CASSEDFRDLSRYF.